This entry lists 26 T cell receptor beta chains sequenced from one sample in a study of T cell responses to AZD1222 COVID-19 vaccine. Sequencing used immunoSEQ multiplex PCR; TCRdb keeps in-frame clones, though not all of them. The repertoire holds approximately 160,000 clones, around 89% seen once, with 2% to 2.5% in the top ten. Sample: peripheral blood, taken on day 0 of AZD1222 vaccination. The receptor source for this set is an adult in good health.

The V gene is TRBV7-9, the J gene TRBJ2-3, with TRBD2 identical over 9 bases. The CDR3 has 15 amino acids. CDR1 and CDR2 (germline): SEHNR, FQNEAQ (reference sequence). The V segment lost 5 bases and the J segment 8 bases; nucleotides outside the gene matches: 11. The CDR3 sequence: CASSLLAGTSPTQYF. DNA for the CDR3: TGTGCCAGCAGCCTTCTAGCGGGAACCTCCCCTACGCAGTATTTT. Looking up the rest from reference TRBV7-9 and TRBJ2-3 gives the full variable domain: DTGVSQNPRHKITKRGQNVTFRCDPISEHNRLYWYRQTLGQGPEFLTYFQNEAQLEKSRLLSDRFSAERPKGSFSTLEIQRTEQGDSAMYLCASSLLAGTSPTQYFGPGTRLTVL.

J is TRBJ2-3 and V is TRBV7-3; a weak D match, TRBD2 (6 bases). Trimming left V 7 bases short and J 1 base short, with 15 bases between. Germline V lookup: CDR1 SGHTA, CDR2 FQGTGA. This CDR3 comprises 15 residues. The CDR3: CASTLSGSGTDTQYF. In DNA, the CDR3 is TGTGCCAGCACCCTTAGCGGTAGTGGCACAGATACGCAGTATTTT.

The J gene is TRBJ1-1, the V gene TRBV7-2, with D unresolved. CDR3 size: 14 residues. The V gene's germline CDR1 is SGHTA and CDR2 FQGNSA. V was pared by 2 bases and J by 1 base, with 8 bases between. The CDR3 reads CASSLQPGNTEAFF. Written as DNA, the CDR3 is TGTGCCAGCAGCTTACAACCGGGGAACACTGAAGCTTTCTTT.

The J gene is TRBJ1-2, the V gene TRBV11-2; D gene uncertain. Germline CDR1 and CDR2: SGHAT and FQNNGV. V lost 1 base, J lost 1 base, and 16 bases lay in between. This CDR3 is built from 17 residues. The chain's CDR3 is CASSLGGVTGINYGYTF. The CDR3 nucleotides are TGTGCCAGCAGCTTAGGAGGAGTTACCGGGATTAACTATGGCTACACCTTC. The full variable domain, in which reference TRBV11-2 and TRBJ1-2 provide the parts outside the CDR3, is EAGVAQSPRYKIIEKRQSVAFWCNPISGHATLYWYQQILGQGPKLLIQFQNNGVVDDSQLPKDRFSAERLKGVDSTLKIQPAKLEDSAVYLCASSLGGVTGINYGYTFGSGTRLTVV.

The V and J genes are TRBV27 and TRBJ2-2; a weak D match, TRBD2 (5 bases). V was cut by 0 bases and J by 2 bases, with 13 bases left in between. There are 17 residues in the CDR3. Germline V gene data show CDR1 as MNHEY and CDR2 as SMNVEV (reference sequence). The CDR3 loop reads CASSLSRAGPNTGELFF. In DNA, the CDR3 is TGTGCCAGCAGTTTATCGAGGGCGGGCCCAAACACCGGGGAGCTGTTTTTT.

The rearrangement joins TRBV28 to TRBJ1-4, with 8 positions matching TRBD1. The ends lost 3 bases at V and 3 bases at J; junction bases unmatched: 3. Germline values: CDR1 MDHEN, CDR2 SYDVKM. This CDR3 region has 15 residues. The CDR3 nucleotides read TGTGCCAGCAGTTTTGGGACAGGCCCTAATGAAAAACTGTTTTTT. Translation gives CASSFGTGPNEKLFF.

This clone was seen a handful of times. The chain recombines TRBV29-1 with TRBJ2-5; D might be TRBD1 or TRBD2, each matching 6 bases. The germline gives CDR1 SQVTM, CDR2 ANQGSEA. The CDR3 has 16 amino acids. Trimming shortened V by 0 bases and J by 4 bases, and 18 bases separated the two germline ends. The CDR3 region is CSVEEGAGEVGETQYF. The DNA of the CDR3 is TGCAGCGTTGAAGAGGGGGCAGGGGAGGTCGGAGAGACCCAGTACTTC.

The chain uses TRBV21-1 and TRBJ1-4; the DNA was not compared with TRBD1, the D call given in the table. TRBV21-1 is tagged as a pseudogene. The CDR3 is 20 residues long. CDR3 in amino acids: CASSKVRGPLPGLGNEKLFF. The CDR3 bases are TGTGCCAGCAGCAAAGTGAGGGGGCCCCTCCCGGGGCTGGGGAATGAAAAACTGTTTTTT.

This chain uses TRBV11-3 with TRBJ2-1, with D possibly being TRBD1 or TRBD2 (5 bases each). Per germline, CDR1 SGHNT and CDR2 YENEEA. This CDR3 region has 17 residues. Trimming left V 6 bases short and J 1 base short, with 19 bases between. The CDR3 bases are TGTGCCAGCAGGGGTACTAGTGTTGGGGCTTCCTACAATGAGCAGTTCTTC. Translation gives CASRGTSVGASYNEQFF.

Comment on this clone: A read error may produce the germline difference seen at one junction end. Different DNA sequences within this sample yield the same CDR3. The rearrangement links TRBV11-3 to TRBJ2-7; D possibly uses TRBD1 or TRBD2 (5 bases each). This CDR3 region has 14 residues. CDR1 and CDR2 from the germline V gene are SGHNT and YENEEA. The CDR3 DNA is TGTGCCAGCAGTTTAGAGGGGCCGAGCTACGAGCAGTACTTC. Translated, it gives CASSLEGPSYEQYF.

The chain employs TRBV5-1 and TRBJ1-4; D call uncertain. CDR3 length: 14 amino acids. In germline, CDR1 is SGHRS, CDR2 YFSETQ. Trimming stripped 0 bases from V and 8 bases from J, with 11 bases between. CDR3 sequence: CASSLDTVREKLFF. The CDR3 coding sequence is TGCGCCAGCAGCTTGGATACAGTGCGGGAAAAACTGTTTTTT.

This chain links TRBV5-4 with TRBJ1-3; TRBD1 aligns across 9 bases. Germline V gene sequence: CDR1 SGHNT, CDR2 YYREEE (reference sequence). Trimming removed 10 bases from V and 4 bases from J; junction bases left unmatched: 3. The CDR3 spans 12 residues. CDR3 sequence reads: CAAGTGGNTIYF. For the CDR3, the DNA is TGTGCCGCAGGGACAGGGGGAAACACCATATATTTT.

The CDR3 sequence is CASRVGTDNEKLFF. DNA for the CDR3: TGCGCCAGCAGAGTCGGGACGGATAATGAAAAACTGTTTTTT. The V and J genes are TRBV10-2 and TRBJ1-4; weak D call: TRBD1 (5 bases). Germline values: CDR1 WSHSY, CDR2 SAAADI. V lost 6 bases, J lost 4 bases, and 12 bases lay in between. CDR3 length: 14 amino acids.

The rearrangement uses TRBV28 and TRBJ1-4; D might be TRBD1 (6 bases). The V end lost 1 base, the J end lost 5 bases, and 11 bases lay between the germline ends. Germline V lookup: CDR1 MDHEN, CDR2 SYDVKM. This CDR3 has 15 amino acids. CDR3 bases: TGTGCCAGCAGTTTATTAGGACAGCGGAATGAAAAACTGTTTTTT. Its protein is CASSLLGQRNEKLFF.

About this clone itself: Other DNA sequences of this sample code for an identical CDR3. This chain connects TRBV14 to TRBJ2-3; D tentatively reads TRBD1 or TRBD2 (5 bases each). Germline lookup yields CDR1 SGHDN and CDR2 FVKESK. The CDR3 covers 15 residues. Trimming stripped 0 bases from V and 3 bases from J, with 10 bases between. CDR3 region: CASSQDRGLTDTQYF. CDR3 nucleotide sequence: TGTGCCAGCAGCCAAGATCGGGGCCTGACAGATACGCAGTATTTT.

V is TRBV6-4 and J is TRBJ1-1, with 11 bases fitting TRBD1. Trimming took 6 bases from V and 7 from J; bases not matched to a gene: 7. This CDR3 spans 14 amino acids. The germline V gene encodes CDR1 MRHNA and CDR2 SNTAGT. CDR3 sequence reads: CASSAGQGGGEAFF. CDR3 nucleotides: TGTGCCAGCAGCGCGGGACAGGGGGGTGGTGAAGCTTTCTTT.

The rearrangement joins TRBV6-4 to TRBJ2-3; 9 nucleotides line up with TRBD1. Germline CDR1 is MRHNA and CDR2 is SNTAGT. V was clipped by 5 bases and J by 3 bases; unmatched bases: 9. The CDR3 runs to 16 residues. The CDR3 is CASSSNTGTGTDTQYF. As DNA, the CDR3 is TGTGCCAGCAGTTCCAACACCGGGACAGGGACAGATACGCAGTATTTT.

The V and J genes are TRBV4-1 and TRBJ1-3; D might be TRBD1 (5 bases). Germline V gene data show CDR1 as MGHRA and CDR2 as YSYEKL. The CDR3 runs 16 residues. The germline V and J ends were trimmed by 2 bases and 0 bases, with 11 bases remaining between them. The CDR3 DNA sequence: TGCGCCAGCAGCCAACTGGGACTTACCTCTGGAAACACCATATATTTT. This gives the protein CASSQLGLTSGNTIYF.

This chain joins TRBV9 and TRBJ2-3; 11 bases match TRBD2. The V and J ends lost 2 bases and 9 bases, in that order; junction bases with no gene match: 8. CDR1 SGDLS and CDR2 YYNGEE come from the germline V gene. The length of the CDR3 is 15 residues. CDR3 DNA: TGTGCCAGCAGCGTTGGGACTAGCGGAAGCCACACGCAGTATTTT. Its protein product is CASSVGTSGSHTQYF.

J is TRBJ2-3 and V is TRBV12-3 or TRBV12-4; D gene uncertain. The V and J ends lost 3 bases and 6 bases respectively, with 7 bases between them. The CDR3 loop spans 12 amino acids. The chain's CDR3 is CASSLFEDTQYF. The CDR3 coding sequence is TGTGCCAGCAGTTTGTTCGAGGATACGCAGTATTTT.

The CDR3 nucleotides are TGCGCCAGCAGCACCGGGACTAGCGGGAGAGAGACCCAGTACTTC. This codes for CASSTGTSGRETQYF. The V gene is TRBV5-1, the J gene TRBJ2-5, with 14 bases aligning to TRBD2. The trim removed 4 bases at V and 4 bases at J, leaving 3 bases unmatched. CDR1 is SGHRS, CDR2 YFSETQ, per germline. The CDR3 consists of 15 residues.

This rearrangement joins TRBV27 to TRBJ1-5, with D unclear. CDR1 and CDR2 from the germline V gene are MNHEY and SMNVEV (reference sequence). V lost 2 bases, J lost 1 base, and 9 bases lay in between. The CDR3 is 15 residues long. The CDR3 DNA reads as TGTGCCAGCAGTTTAGTCTCAGCCAGCAATCAGCCCCAGCATTTT. Protein: CASSLVSASNQPQHF.

Worth noting for this clone: Other DNA sequences within the sample encode an identical CDR3. The chain carries TRBV6-4 and TRBJ2-2; possibly TRBD1 for D (6 bases). In germline, CDR1 is MRHNA, CDR2 SNTAGT. The CDR3 loop spans 15 amino acids. Trimming stripped 0 bases from V and 1 base from J, with 6 bases between. CDR3 sequence (DNA): TGTGCCAGCAGTGACTCAGGGGGGAACACCGGGGAGCTGTTTTTT. Translated: CASSDSGGNTGELFF.

The chain recombines TRBV5-8 with TRBJ1-4; 11 bases map to TRBD1. The CDR3 length is 16 residues. CDR1 and CDR2 from the germline V gene are SGHTS and YDEGEE. Germline trimming cut 3 bases from V and 5 bases from J; bases unmatched to any gene: 6. The CDR3 DNA follows: TGTGCCAGCAGCTGGCGGCGGACAGGGGGCAATGAAAAACTGTTTTTT. Translated, it gives CASSWRRTGGNEKLFF.

The chain is built from TRBV15 and TRBJ1-2; tentative D call: TRBD1 (6 bases). The germline V and J ends were trimmed by 1 base and 2 bases, with 11 bases remaining between them. CDR3 length equals 15 residues. The germline V gene encodes CDR1 LNHNV and CDR2 YYDKDF (reference sequence). The CDR3 reads CATSRGGQGNYGYTF. In DNA form, the CDR3 reads TGTGCCACCAGCAGAGGGGGGCAGGGAAACTATGGCTACACCTTC.

DNA for the CDR3: TGTGCCAGTAATGCTGCGTATGGGTTCGAAAAACTGTTTTTT. Its protein product is CASNAAYGFEKLFF. The rearrangement links TRBV19 to TRBJ1-4; no clear D gene. V was clipped by 7 bases and J by 8 bases, with 17 bases between them. The CDR3 runs to 14 residues. In germline, CDR1 is LNHDA, CDR2 SQIVND (reference sequence).